This T cell receptor beta chain was captured in a study of T-cell reconstitution after alpha-beta-depleted transplantation in children. The CDR3 spans 13 residues. Germline-derived CDR1 and CDR2 are SNHLY and FYNNEI. V lost 5 bases and J lost 4, with 11 bases in between. This clonotype has ten or more counts. As it was prepared, the TCRbeta library received unique molecular identifiers. From the PCR reads, TCRdb called clonotypes with MiXCR, one entry per CDR3 protein. The data contain over 200,000 distinct CDR3 sequences, under 9.5% of them singletons. V and J are TRBV2 and TRBJ1-2, with D uncertain. This TCR came from a human donor who donated a stem cell graft to a child with acute lymphoblastic leukemia. The material was PBMCs from the stem cell graft donor, obtained from the stem cell graft. CDR3 DNA: TGTGCCAGCAGTCCACAACCGGCCTATGGCTACACCTTC. Amino acids: CASSPQPAYGYTF.